This TCR beta chain emerged from a study of CD8 T cells in Susac syndrome. The RNA, roughly 0.45 to 1 ug, was put through reverse transcription using random hexamers. TCRdb recomputed calls from the immunoSEQ multiplex PCR reads with MiXCR, one row per CDR3 protein. The data contain under 200,000 distinct CDR3 sequences, roughly nine tenths of them singletons. There are 17 residues in the CDR3. Trimming cost V 0 bases and J 4 bases, with 20 bases left between them. CDR1 and CDR2 from the germline V gene are SGHRS and YFSETQ. Specimen: CD4+ T cells from PBMCs. This chain links TRBV5-1 with TRBJ2-7, with D perhaps TRBD1 or TRBD2 (7 bases each). The receptor was isolated from a human donor with Susac syndrome. The CDR3, as DNA: TGCGCCAGCAGCTTGGCTGGGACAGTGGGGGGGAATTACGAGCAGTACTTC. This codes for CASSLAGTVGGNYEQYF.